A single sample gave rise to the 30 T cell receptor beta chains below, sequenced in a study of cytomegalovirus exposure and HLA in healthy donors (dated by TCRdb to about 2017). Libraries were made using the immunoSEQ multiplex PCR assay. For the multiplex PCR, a mixture combining 60 forward primers for TCR Vbeta segments and 13 reverse primers for TCR Jbeta segments was used. This is the immuneACCESS table as TCRdb keeps it, with only in-frame sequences that have V and J called. A part of the clones is gone; compared with another copy, unresolved V genes explain less than half, and the rest is unexplained. The sample data list 210,000 or so clones, and about 80% of these were observed just once. The ten most abundant clones make up 0.55% to 0.7% of the sample. The sample consisted of PBMCs. Source of these receptors: a woman aged 40 to 55 in good health and CMV-seronegative.

V gene TRBV19 combines with J gene TRBJ2-6; the match to TRBD1 covers 7 bases. Germline CDR1 LNHDA, CDR2 SQIVND (reference sequence). V was clipped by 8 bases and J by 0 bases; unmatched bases: 7. The CDR3 is 16 residues long. CDR3 sequence: CASRDRETSGANVLTF. The CDR3 DNA sequence: TGTGCCAGTCGGGACAGAGAGACCTCTGGGGCCAACGTCCTGACTTTC.

V gene TRBV2 combines with J gene TRBJ1-2; 7 bases are a match to TRBD1. The germline V gene encodes CDR1 SNHLY and CDR2 FYNNEI. The CDR3 consists of 15 residues. Trimming at V came to 1 base and at J to 1 base, leaving 3 bases not matched to a gene. The CDR3 reads CASSEETGRNYGYTF. In DNA, the CDR3 is TGTGCCAGCAGTGAAGAGACAGGGCGTAACTATGGCTACACCTTC. Combining the CDR3 with reference TRBV2 and TRBJ1-2 gives the whole variable domain EPEVTQTPSHQVTQMGQEVILRCVPISNHLYFYWYRQILGQKVEFLVSFYNNEISEKSEIFDDQFSVERPDGSNFTLKIRSTKLEDSAMYFCASSEETGRNYGYTFGSGTRLTVV.

This chain links TRBV7-9 with TRBJ1-2; 9 bases align to TRBD1. Germline-derived CDR1 and CDR2 are SEHNR and FQNEAQ (reference sequence). The CDR3 has 15 amino acids. The junction had 12 bases not matched to a gene; V was cut back by 5 bases and J by 8 bases. The CDR3 loop reads CASSPSGQGEGGYTF. Written as DNA, the CDR3 is TGTGCCAGCAGCCCCTCGGGACAGGGAGAGGGCGGCTACACCTTC.

This clone was found a few times. This chain connects TRBV6-5 to TRBJ2-1; D remains unclear. Germline V gene lookup returns CDR1 MNHEY and CDR2 SVGAGI. CDR3 size: 12 residues. The V end lost 6 bases, the J end lost 6 bases, and 9 bases lay between the germline ends. Written as DNA, the CDR3 is TGTGCCAGCAGGCCCAGTTCCAATGAGCAGTTCTTC. Residues: CASRPSSNEQFF.

The V call is TRBV7-9, the J call TRBJ1-1, with D possibly TRBD1 on 6 matching bases. V gave up 5 bases and J gave up 6 bases, with 19 bases separating them. Germline CDR1 is SEHNR and CDR2 is FQNEAQ (reference sequence). The CDR3 is 15 residues long. The chain's CDR3 is CASSRQEGVTAEAFF. CDR3 DNA sequence: TGTGCCAGCAGCCGGCAAGAGGGGGTTACGGCTGAAGCTTTCTTT.

The V gene is TRBV28, the J gene TRBJ1-2, with unresolved D. Looked up from germline, CDR1 is MDHEN and CDR2 is SYDVKM. V lost 3 bases to trimming and J lost 2 bases, with 10 bases between them. The CDR3 contains 14 residues. CDR3: CASSFHALNYGYTF. For the CDR3, the DNA is TGTGCCAGCAGTTTTCATGCGTTGAACTATGGCTACACCTTC.

This clone showed up just a few times. This chain links TRBV4-3 with TRBJ1-4; a possible D gene is TRBD1 (6 bases). V lost 0 bases, J lost 0 bases, and 8 bases lay in between. CDR3 size: 16 residues. Germline V gene lookup returns CDR1 LGHNA and CDR2 YSLEER. CDR3: CASSQDRGPTNEKLFF. The CDR3 DNA sequence: TGCGCCAGCAGCCAAGACAGGGGACCAACTAATGAAAAACTGTTTTTT.

The genes are TRBV5-4 and TRBJ1-1, with unresolved D. This CDR3 comprises 15 residues. Trimming took 0 bases from V and 5 from J, leaving 14 bases between them. CDR1 and CDR2 from the germline V gene are SGHNT and YYREEE (reference sequence). CDR3 in DNA: TGTGCCAGCAGCTTGGGGGAGGCCTCAGGAACTGAAGCTTTCTTT. Translating gives CASSLGEASGTEAFF.

There are a few counts of this clone. The J gene is TRBJ1-5, the V gene TRBV5-6, with 7 bases fitting TRBD1. The V segment lost 4 bases and the J segment 6 bases; nucleotides outside the gene matches: 10. The V gene's germline CDR1 is SGHDT and CDR2 YYEEEE. The CDR3 extends over 15 amino acids. Here the CDR3 DNA reads TGTGCCAGCAGCCCTGGGGGGACAGTGAGTCAGCCCCAGCATTTT. Translating gives CASSPGGTVSQPQHF.

This sequence joins TRBV5-1 and TRBJ1-4; TRBD1 is a possible D gene (6 bases). From germline, CDR1 is SGHRS and CDR2 YFSETQ. V shed 5 bases and J shed 6 bases, with 11 bases lying between them. The CDR3 contains 13 residues. CDR3 coding DNA: TGCGCCAGCAGGGGGGACATCGATGAAAAACTGTTTTTT. Amino acid sequence: CASRGDIDEKLFF.

This clone was seen a handful of times. The V call is TRBV5-6, the J call TRBJ2-3; D is unresolved. Germline CDR1 and CDR2: SGHDT and YYEEEE. V shed 2 bases and J shed 6 bases, with 4 bases lying between them. This CDR3 contains 11 residues. The CDR3 protein is CASSLLDTQYF. The CDR3 bases are TGTGCCAGCAGCTTACTTGATACGCAGTATTTT.

This chain joins TRBV9 and TRBJ2-1; a weak D match, TRBD1 (6 bases). V was pared by 0 bases and J by 2 bases, with 6 bases between. CDR3 length: 14 residues. The germline V gene has CDR1 SGDLS and CDR2 YYNGEE. The CDR3 reads CASSVGGPYNEQFF. For the CDR3, the DNA is TGTGCCAGCAGCGTAGGGGGGCCCTACAATGAGCAGTTCTTC.

The chain uses TRBV12-5 and TRBJ2-7, with 7 nucleotides matching TRBD1. Trimming cost V 1 base and J 4 bases; bases outside gene matches: 7. Looked up from germline, CDR1 is LGHNT and CDR2 is FRNRAP. The CDR3 is 15 amino acids. Here the CDR3 DNA reads TGTGCTAGTGGTTTGGCGGGACAGCTAAGGTACGAGCAGTACTTC. This gives the protein CASGLAGQLRYEQYF.

The genes are TRBV9 and TRBJ1-2, with TRBD1 matching over 10 bases. This CDR3 spans 16 amino acids. J lost 2 bases, V lost 4 bases, and 8 bases had no gene match. CDR1 and CDR2 (germline): SGDLS, YYNGEE. This CDR3 is CASSRDRGSSNYGYTF. In DNA form, the CDR3 reads TGTGCCAGCAGCAGGGACAGGGGAAGCTCGAACTATGGCTACACCTTC.

The rearrangement uses TRBV19 and TRBJ2-5, with D unresolved. This CDR3 comprises 13 residues. CDR1 is LNHDA, CDR2 SQIVND, per germline (reference sequence). Trimming removed 7 bases at V and 3 bases at J, with 12 bases between. The DNA for the CDR3 is TGTGCCAGTAATCATATCGGAGAAGAGACCCAGTACTTC. The encoded protein is CASNHIGEETQYF. The full variable domain, in which reference TRBV19 and TRBJ2-5 provide the parts outside the CDR3, is DGGITQSPKYLFRKEGQNVTLSCEQNLNHDAMYWYRQDPGQGLRLIYYSQIVNDFQKGDIAEGYSVSREKKESFPLTVTSAQKNPTAFYLCASNHIGEETQYFGPGTRLLVL.

The chain has TRBV4-2 and TRBJ2-2; TRBD2 agrees at 10 bases. The CDR3 runs 16 residues. The V gene end was trimmed by 2 bases and the J gene end by 6 bases; junction bases not matched to a gene: 6. The germline gives CDR1 LGHNA, CDR2 YNFKEQ. CDR3 sequence: CASSQHLAGEAGELFF. The CDR3 bases are TGTGCCAGCAGCCAACATCTAGCGGGGGAGGCCGGGGAGCTGTTTTTT.

The V gene is TRBV6-5, the J gene TRBJ2-3; D is perhaps TRBD1 (6 bases). Germline V lookup: CDR1 MNHEY, CDR2 SVGAGI. CDR3 length: 14 residues. V shed 5 bases and J shed 1 base, with 10 bases lying between them. The CDR3 reads CASSRQEGTDTQYF. In nucleotides, the CDR3 is TGTGCCAGCAGTCGACAGGAGGGCACAGATACGCAGTATTTT.

J is TRBJ2-7 and V is TRBV5-4, with 10 bases that match TRBD2. Germline-derived CDR1 and CDR2 are SGHNT and YYREEE (reference sequence). The CDR3 loop spans 15 amino acids. The trim removed 3 bases at V and 0 bases at J, leaving 3 bases unmatched. The CDR3 sequence is CASSSSSGGSYEQYF. The CDR3 DNA reads TGTGCCAGCAGCTCGTCTAGCGGGGGCTCCTACGAGCAGTACTTC. The whole variable domain, remainder taken from reference TRBV5-4 and TRBJ2-7, is ETGVTQSPTHLIKTRGQQVTLRCSSQSGHNTVSWYQQALGQGPQFIFQYYREEENGRGNFPPRFSGLQFPNYSSELNVNALELDDSALYLCASSSSSGGSYEQYFGPGTRLTVT.

The chain couples TRBV5-1 to TRBJ2-7; TRBD2 matches 13 bases. The CDR3 spans 15 residues. Germline V gives CDR1 SGHRS, CDR2 YFSETQ. The ends lost 2 bases at V and 5 bases at J; junction bases unmatched: 4. The CDR3 protein is CASSLLAGGPNEQYF. As DNA, the CDR3 is TGCGCCAGCAGCTTACTAGCGGGGGGGCCGAACGAGCAGTACTTC.

This clone was counted only a few times. V gene TRBV4-2 combines with J gene TRBJ1-1; D possibly corresponds to TRBD1 (5 bases). The CDR3 extends over 16 amino acids. Per germline, CDR1 LGHNA and CDR2 YNFKEQ. V was shortened by 6 bases and J by 0 bases, with 17 bases between the two germline ends. The CDR3 region has the DNA TGTGCCAGCAGGGCGCACAACTCAGGGATGAACACTGAAGCTTTCTTT. This sequence encodes CASRAHNSGMNTEAFF.

This chain links TRBV20-1 with TRBJ1-2; D is undetermined. CDR1 and CDR2 from the germline V gene are DFQATT and SNEGSKA (reference sequence). V lost 0 bases and J lost 8, with 7 bases in between. The CDR3 contains 11 residues. The CDR3 DNA reads TGCAGTGCTAGAGATAATCTCGGCTACACCTTC. Its translation: CSARDNLGYTF.

The genes are TRBV5-6 and TRBJ1-1; tentatively, D is TRBD1 (5 bases). V was cut by 4 bases and J by 4 bases, with 14 bases left in between. The CDR3 contains 14 residues. Germline-derived CDR1 and CDR2 are SGHDT and YYEEEE. This CDR3 is CASSGRVRATEAFF. CDR3 nucleotides: TGTGCCAGCAGCGGACGGGTCAGGGCCACTGAAGCTTTCTTT.

CDR3 residues: CASSLQYQETQYF. For the CDR3, the DNA is TGTGCCAGCAGCCTACAGTACCAAGAGACCCAGTACTTC. The gene calls are TRBV6-1 and TRBJ2-5; D remains ambiguous. With 6 bases removed from V and 0 bases from J, the gap between germline ends came to 8 bases. The CDR3 contains 13 residues. CDR1 is MNHNS and CDR2 is SASEGT in the germline V gene.

This chain links TRBV6-1 with TRBJ1-1; 7 positions agree with TRBD1. The CDR3 length is 12 residues. Trimming cost V 6 bases and J 7 bases; bases outside gene matches: 5. Germline CDR1 reads MNHNS; CDR2 reads SASEGT. As DNA, the CDR3 is TGTGCCAGCAGGACCCAGGGGGGTGAAGCTTTCTTT. Residues: CASRTQGGEAFF.

The J gene is TRBJ1-1, the V gene TRBV5-1; TRBD1 agrees at 9 bases. The J segment lost 5 bases and the V segment lost 7 bases, leaving 9 bases of the junction unmatched. This CDR3 has 14 residues. Germline-derived CDR1 and CDR2 are SGHRS and YFSETQ. CDR3 DNA: TGCGCCAGCGGCACAACAGGGGGCAGTACTGAAGCTTTCTTT. Amino acids: CASGTTGGSTEAFF.

V is TRBV5-1 and J is TRBJ2-5; D not certain. The length of the CDR3 is 13 residues. The V gene lost 4 bases and the J gene lost 3 bases, with 10 bases spanning the gap. Germline CDR1 reads SGHRS; CDR2 reads YFSETQ. CDR3 coding DNA: TGCGCCAGCAGCCGTCTATTAGAAGAGACCCAGTACTTC. Protein sequence: CASSRLLEETQYF.

The rearrangement links TRBV9 to TRBJ1-1; 7 bases are shared with TRBD1. The ends lost 4 bases at V and 3 bases at J; junction bases unmatched: 9. Germline CDR1 SGDLS, CDR2 YYNGEE. This CDR3 has 15 residues. This CDR3 is CASSPQGVSHTEAFF. In DNA form, the CDR3 reads TGTGCCAGCAGCCCTCAGGGGGTGTCCCACACTGAAGCTTTCTTT.

This chain links TRBV5-1 with TRBJ2-5; D is unclear. V lost 4 bases, J lost 2 bases, and 6 bases lay in between. The CDR3 runs to 12 residues. Germline CDR1 and CDR2: SGHRS and YFSETQ. In DNA form, the CDR3 reads TGCGCCAGCAGCGGTAGTCAAGAGACCCAGTACTTC. It translates to CASSGSQETQYF.

Comments on this clone: This CDR3 is also generated by other DNA sequences in the sample. The CDR3, as DNA: TGTGCCAGCAGTACGGGGAGCAATCAGCCCCAGCATTTT. It yields the protein CASSTGSNQPQHF. The gene calls are TRBV28 and TRBJ1-5, with D unresolved. Germline assignment: CDR1 MDHEN and CDR2 SYDVKM. V was trimmed by 5 bases and J by 1 base, leaving 6 bases between them. The CDR3 is made up of 13 amino acids.

In this sample, this clone turned up once. The rearrangement joins TRBV6-4 to TRBJ2-1; the match to TRBD2 covers 10 bases. The V and J ends lost 4 bases and 1 base, in that order; junction bases with no gene match: 16. This CDR3 region has 20 residues. Germline CDR1 is MRHNA and CDR2 is SNTAGT. The CDR3 reads CASSAPELAGLRESYNEQFF. For the CDR3, the DNA is TGTGCCAGCAGTGCTCCCGAACTAGCGGGGCTTCGGGAATCCTACAATGAGCAGTTCTTC.